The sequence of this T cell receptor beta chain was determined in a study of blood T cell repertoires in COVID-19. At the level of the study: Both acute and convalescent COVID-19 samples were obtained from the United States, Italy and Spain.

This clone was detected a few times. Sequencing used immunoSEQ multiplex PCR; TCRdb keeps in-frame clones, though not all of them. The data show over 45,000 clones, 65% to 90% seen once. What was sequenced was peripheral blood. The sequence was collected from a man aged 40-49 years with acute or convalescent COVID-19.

The CDR3 here is CASRPGTGGQNSGANVLTF. The CDR3 nucleotides are TGTGCCAGCAGACCCGGGACAGGGGGCCAAAACTCTGGGGCCAACGTCCTGACTTTC. The V gene is TRBV7-9, the J gene TRBJ2-6, with 12 positions matching TRBD1. This CDR3 is built from 19 residues. Germline loops: CDR1 SEHNR, CDR2 FQNEAQ (reference sequence). V shed 6 bases and J 0 bases; nucleotides not matched to a gene: 9.